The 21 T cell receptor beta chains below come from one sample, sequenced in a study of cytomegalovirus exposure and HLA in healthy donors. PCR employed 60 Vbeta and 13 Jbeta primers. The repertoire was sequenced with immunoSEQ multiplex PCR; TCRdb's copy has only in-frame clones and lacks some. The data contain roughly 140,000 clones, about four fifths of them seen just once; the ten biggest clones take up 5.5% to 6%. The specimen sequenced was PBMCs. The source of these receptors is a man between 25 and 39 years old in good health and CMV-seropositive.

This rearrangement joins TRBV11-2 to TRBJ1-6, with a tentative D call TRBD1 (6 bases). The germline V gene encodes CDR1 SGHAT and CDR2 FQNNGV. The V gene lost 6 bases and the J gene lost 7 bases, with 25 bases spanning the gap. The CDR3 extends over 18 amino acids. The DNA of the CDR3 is TGTGCCAGCAGTCCCAGGGGAACGGAGGTAAATTGGAATTCACCCCTCCACTTT. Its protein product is CASSPRGTEVNWNSPLHF. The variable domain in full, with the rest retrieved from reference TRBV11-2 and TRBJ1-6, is EAGVAQSPRYKIIEKRQSVAFWCNPISGHATLYWYQQILGQGPKLLIQFQNNGVVDDSQLPKDRFSAERLKGVDSTLKIQPAKLEDSAVYLCASSPRGTEVNWNSPLHFGNGTRLTVT.

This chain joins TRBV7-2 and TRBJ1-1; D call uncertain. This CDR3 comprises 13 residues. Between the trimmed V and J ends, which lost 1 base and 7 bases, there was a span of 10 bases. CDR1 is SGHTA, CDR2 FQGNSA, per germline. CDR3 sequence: CASSLVEYNEAFF. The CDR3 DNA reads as TGTGCCAGCAGCTTAGTGGAGTACAATGAAGCTTTCTTT.

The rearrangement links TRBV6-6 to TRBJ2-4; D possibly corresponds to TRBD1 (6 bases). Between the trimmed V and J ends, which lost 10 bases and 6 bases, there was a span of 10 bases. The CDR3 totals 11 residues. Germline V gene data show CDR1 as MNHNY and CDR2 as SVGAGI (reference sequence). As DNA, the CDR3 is TGTGCCACATTCAGGGGAAACATTCAGTACTTC. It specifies CATFRGNIQYF.

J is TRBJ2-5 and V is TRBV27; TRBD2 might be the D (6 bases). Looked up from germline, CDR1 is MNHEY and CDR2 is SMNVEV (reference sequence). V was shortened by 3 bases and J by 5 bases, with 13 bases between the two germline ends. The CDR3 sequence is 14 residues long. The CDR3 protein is CASSFTSRGETQYF. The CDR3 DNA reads TGTGCCAGCAGTTTTACTAGCCGTGGGGAGACCCAGTACTTC.

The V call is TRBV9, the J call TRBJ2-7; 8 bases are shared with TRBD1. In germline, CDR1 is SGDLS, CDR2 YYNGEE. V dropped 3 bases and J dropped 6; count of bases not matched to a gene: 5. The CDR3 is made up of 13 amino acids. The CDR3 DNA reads TGTGCCAGCAGCGCATTCACAGGGGGCGAGCAGTACTTC. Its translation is CASSAFTGGEQYF.

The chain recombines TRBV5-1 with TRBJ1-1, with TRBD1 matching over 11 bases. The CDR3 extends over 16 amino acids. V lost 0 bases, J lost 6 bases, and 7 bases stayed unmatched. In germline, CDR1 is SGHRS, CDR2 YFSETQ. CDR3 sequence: CASSLAWDRGSAEAFF. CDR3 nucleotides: TGCGCCAGCAGCTTGGCCTGGGACAGGGGGAGCGCTGAAGCTTTCTTT.

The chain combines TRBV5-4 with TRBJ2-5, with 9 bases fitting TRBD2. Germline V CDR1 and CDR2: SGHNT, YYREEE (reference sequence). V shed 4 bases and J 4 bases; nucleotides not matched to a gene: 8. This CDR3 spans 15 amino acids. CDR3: CASSGIAGVIETQYF. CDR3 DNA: TGTGCCAGCAGCGGTATAGCGGGAGTTATAGAGACCCAGTACTTC.

In DNA form, the CDR3 reads TGTGCCTGGAACCCGGACAGGGAGAATCAGCCCCAGCATTTT. Amino acid sequence: CAWNPDRENQPQHF. J is TRBJ1-5 and V is TRBV30, with TRBD1 matching 8 bases. V lost 4 bases to trimming and J lost 4 bases; unmatched junction nucleotides: 6. This CDR3 is 14 amino acids long. The germline CDR1 and CDR2 sequences are GTSNPN and SVGIG (reference sequence). Combining the CDR3 with reference TRBV30 and TRBJ1-5 gives the whole variable domain SQTIHQWPATLVQPVGSPLSLECTVEGTSNPNLYWYRQAAGRGLQLLFYSVGIGQISSEVPQNLSASRPQDRQFILSSKKLLLSDSGFYLCAWNPDRENQPQHFGDGTRLSIL.

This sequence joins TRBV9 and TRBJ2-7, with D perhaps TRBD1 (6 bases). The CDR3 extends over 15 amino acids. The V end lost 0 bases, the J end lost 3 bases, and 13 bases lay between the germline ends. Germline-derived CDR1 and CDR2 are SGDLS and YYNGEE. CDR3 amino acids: CASSVGPNRVYEQYF. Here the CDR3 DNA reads TGTGCCAGCAGCGTAGGGCCCAACAGGGTCTACGAGCAGTACTTC.

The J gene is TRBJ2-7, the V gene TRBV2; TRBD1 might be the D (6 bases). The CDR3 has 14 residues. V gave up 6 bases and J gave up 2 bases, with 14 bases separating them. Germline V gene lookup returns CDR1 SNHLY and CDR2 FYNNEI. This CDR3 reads CASRAGQPPYEQYF. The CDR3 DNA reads TGTGCCAGCAGGGCAGGACAGCCCCCCTACGAGCAGTACTTC.

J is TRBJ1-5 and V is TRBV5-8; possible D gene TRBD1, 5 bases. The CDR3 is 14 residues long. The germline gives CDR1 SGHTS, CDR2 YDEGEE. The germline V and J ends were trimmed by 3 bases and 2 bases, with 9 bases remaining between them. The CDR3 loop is CASSSDSRNQPQHF. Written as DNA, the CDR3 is TGTGCCAGCAGCTCAGACAGCCGCAATCAGCCCCAGCATTTT.

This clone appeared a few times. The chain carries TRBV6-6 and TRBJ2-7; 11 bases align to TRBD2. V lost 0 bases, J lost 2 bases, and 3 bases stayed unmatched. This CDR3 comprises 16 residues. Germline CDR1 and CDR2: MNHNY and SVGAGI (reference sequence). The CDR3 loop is CASSYSPSGGTYEQYF. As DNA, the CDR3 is TGTGCCAGCAGTTACTCGCCTAGCGGGGGGACCTACGAGCAGTACTTC.

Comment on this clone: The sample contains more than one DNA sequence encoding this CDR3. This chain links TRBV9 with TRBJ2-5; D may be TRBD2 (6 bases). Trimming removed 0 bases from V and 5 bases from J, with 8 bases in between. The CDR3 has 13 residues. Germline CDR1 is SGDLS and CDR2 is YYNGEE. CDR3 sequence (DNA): TGTGCCAGCAGCGTAGGACTAGAGGAGACCCAGTACTTC. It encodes CASSVGLEETQYF.

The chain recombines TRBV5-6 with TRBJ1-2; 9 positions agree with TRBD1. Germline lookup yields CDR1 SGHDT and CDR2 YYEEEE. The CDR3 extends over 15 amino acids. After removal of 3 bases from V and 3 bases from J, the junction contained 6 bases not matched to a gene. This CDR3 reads CASSWGTGRYYGYTF. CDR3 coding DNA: TGTGCCAGCAGCTGGGGGACAGGGCGGTACTATGGCTACACCTTC.

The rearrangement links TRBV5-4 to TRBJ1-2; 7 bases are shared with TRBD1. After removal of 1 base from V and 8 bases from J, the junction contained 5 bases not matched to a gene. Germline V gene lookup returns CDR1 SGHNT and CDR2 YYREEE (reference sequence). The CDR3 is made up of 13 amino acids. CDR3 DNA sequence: TGTGCCAGCAGCTTGCGGACAGGTGACGGCTACACCTTC. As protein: CASSLRTGDGYTF.

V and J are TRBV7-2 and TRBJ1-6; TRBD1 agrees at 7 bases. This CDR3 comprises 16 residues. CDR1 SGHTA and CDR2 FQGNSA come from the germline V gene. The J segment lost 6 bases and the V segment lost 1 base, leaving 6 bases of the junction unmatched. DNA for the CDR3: TGTGCCAGCAGCTTAGTCTCGGGACAGCCTAATTCACCCCTCCACTTT. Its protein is CASSLVSGQPNSPLHF.

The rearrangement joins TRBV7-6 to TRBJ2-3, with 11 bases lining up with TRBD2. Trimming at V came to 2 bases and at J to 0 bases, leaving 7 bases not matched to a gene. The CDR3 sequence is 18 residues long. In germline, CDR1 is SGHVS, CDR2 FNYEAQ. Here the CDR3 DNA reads TGTGCCAGCAGCTTATCCCCTAGACTAGCGGGGAGCACAGATACGCAGTATTTT. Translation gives CASSLSPRLAGSTDTQYF.

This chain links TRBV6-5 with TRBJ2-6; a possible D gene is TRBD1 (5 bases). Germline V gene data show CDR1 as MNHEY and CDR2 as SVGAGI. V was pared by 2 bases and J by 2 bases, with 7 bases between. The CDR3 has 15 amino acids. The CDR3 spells CASSYQTAGANVLTF. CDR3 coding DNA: TGTGCCAGCAGTTACCAGACAGCTGGGGCCAACGTCCTGACTTTC.

The chain's CDR3 is CASSLSGIANEKLFF. The CDR3 coding sequence is TGTGCCAGCAGCTTATCGGGGATTGCTAATGAAAAACTGTTTTTT. The rearrangement joins TRBV7-6 to TRBJ1-4; no reliable D call. The V end lost 2 bases, the J end lost 3 bases, and 10 bases lay between the germline ends. Germline assignment: CDR1 SGHVS and CDR2 FNYEAQ. CDR3 length: 15 amino acids.

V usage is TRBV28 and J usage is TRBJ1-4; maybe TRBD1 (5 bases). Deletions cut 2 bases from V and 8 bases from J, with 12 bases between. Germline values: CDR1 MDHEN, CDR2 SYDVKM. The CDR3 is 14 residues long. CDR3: CASSLGALEEKLFF. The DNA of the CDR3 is TGTGCCAGCAGTTTAGGGGCGCTGGAAGAAAAACTGTTTTTT.

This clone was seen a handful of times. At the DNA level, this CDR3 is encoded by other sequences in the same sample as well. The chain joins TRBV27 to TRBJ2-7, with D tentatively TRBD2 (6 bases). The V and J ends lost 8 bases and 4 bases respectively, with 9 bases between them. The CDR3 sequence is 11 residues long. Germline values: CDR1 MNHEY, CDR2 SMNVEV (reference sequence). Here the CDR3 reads CASARGYEQYF. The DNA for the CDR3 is TGTGCCAGCGCACGGGGGTACGAGCAGTACTTC.